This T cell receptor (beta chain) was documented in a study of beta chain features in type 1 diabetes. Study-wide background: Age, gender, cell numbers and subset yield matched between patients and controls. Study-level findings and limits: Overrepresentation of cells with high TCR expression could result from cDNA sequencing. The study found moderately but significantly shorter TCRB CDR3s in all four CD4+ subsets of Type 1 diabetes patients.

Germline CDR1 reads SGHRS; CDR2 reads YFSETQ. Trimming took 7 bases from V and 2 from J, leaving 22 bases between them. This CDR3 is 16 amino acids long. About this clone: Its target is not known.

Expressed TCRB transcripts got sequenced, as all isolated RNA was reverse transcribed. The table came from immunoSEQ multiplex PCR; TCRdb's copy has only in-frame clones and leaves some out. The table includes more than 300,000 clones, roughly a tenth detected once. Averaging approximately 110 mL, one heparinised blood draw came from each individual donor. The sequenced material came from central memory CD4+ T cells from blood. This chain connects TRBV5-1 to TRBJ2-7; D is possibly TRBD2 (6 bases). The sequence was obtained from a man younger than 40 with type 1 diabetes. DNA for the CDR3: TGCGCCAGCCTAAAGGAACCGGGACTGGAGACCTACGAGCAGTACTTC. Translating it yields CASLKEPGLETYEQYF.